This TCR beta chain is drawn from a study of regulatory T cells in long-lasting Graves disease. Study-level findings and limits: Newly diagnosed Graves' patients had higher TCR diversity than persistent ones.

Researchers made TCR beta libraries by using iRepertoire HTBI primers and running Arm-PCR on CDR3 regions. Methods used by the authors: The samples included 62 TRBV and some 14 TRBJ segments. Each CDR3 protein is one row after TCRdb ran MiXCR on the multiplex PCR reads. What appears here as the V and J calls and clone size reflects TCRdb's work, not the paper's. The data contain about 320,000 distinct CDR3 sequences, 15% to 20% of them singletons. Stated time point: newly diagnosed GD, antithyroid drugs for less than 3 months. From RNA extracted from PBMCs, the TCR library was made. On this clonotype: What it recognizes is unknown.

This material consisted of peripheral blood mononuclear cells (PBMCs), taken at new diagnosis, from a patient treated with antithyroid drugs. This TCR came from a female donor with Graves disease.

DNA of the CDR3: TGCAGTGCTCGGACTAGCGGGAGGATCTCGGGTGTTGGCGAGCAGTACTTC. Translation: CSARTSGRISGVGEQYF. J is TRBJ2-7 and V is TRBV20-1, with 14 bases fitting TRBD2. Germline values: CDR1 DFQATT, CDR2 SNEGSKA (reference sequence). The CDR3 loop spans 17 amino acids. V lost 5 bases and J lost 6; bases outside the gene matches: 15.